This T cell receptor (beta chain) was profiled in a study of post-analysis software for immune sequencing data. TCR beta cDNA libraries included unique molecular identifiers. MiXCR was run by TCRdb on the PCR reads, yielding one entry per CDR3 protein. The data contain 250,000 to 300,000 distinct CDR3 sequences, around 34% of them seen just once; the ten biggest clones take up 4% to 6%. General study findings and limits: In patients, five or six TRBV segments were more frequent than in controls, with TRBV5-6, TRBV5-1 and TRBV20-1 among them.

Germline V gene data show CDR1 as LGHDT and CDR2 as YNNKEL (reference sequence). Trimming left V 4 bases short and J 9 bases short, with 16 bases between. CDR3 length equals 14 residues. This clonotype was detected only a few times. Its antigen remains unidentified. Sequencing used blood. The sequence was obtained from a girl aged 10 to 17 with multiple sclerosis. The chain couples TRBV3-1 to TRBJ2-1, with D perhaps matching TRBD1 or TRBD2 (6 bases each). Here the CDR3 reads CASSRGQAGTEQFF. The CDR3 nucleotides read TGTGCCAGCAGCCGGGGGCAGGCGGGGACTGAGCAGTTCTTC.